The 13 T cell receptor beta chains in this list originate from one sample, sequenced in a study of PD-1 blockade in classical Hodgkin lymphoma. Data came from immunoSEQ multiplex PCR; TCRdb stores just in-frame clones and leaves some out. The repertoire holds 90,000 or so clones, around 80% seen once, with about 9.4% in the top ten. The time point is: cycle 4 day 1 (C4D1), after more than five weeks of nivolumab. Every patient relapsed after autologous stem cell transplantation, and brentuximab vedotin exposure varied. The starting material was peripheral blood mononuclear cells (PBMCs), obtained before the fourth cycle of nivolumab. The receptors shown here come from a human donor with classical Hodgkin lymphoma.

The chain employs TRBV18 and TRBJ2-5; D remains ambiguous. From germline, CDR1 is KGHSH and CDR2 LQKENI. V was cut by 2 bases and J by 5 bases, with 15 bases left in between. The CDR3 contains 15 residues. For the CDR3, the DNA is TGTGCCAGCTCACCAGTCTCTCTCGTAAGGGAGACCCAGTACTTC. Translation gives CASSPVSLVRETQYF.

The chain is built from TRBV7-9 and TRBJ1-1; D possibly corresponds to TRBD1 (5 bases). V lost 5 bases, J lost 8 bases, and 12 bases lay in between. Per the germline V gene, CDR1 is SEHNR and CDR2 is FQNEAQ (reference sequence). CDR3 length: 12 residues. The CDR3 spells CASSPGFLEAFF. Written as DNA, the CDR3 is TGTGCCAGCAGCCCAGGGTTCTTAGAAGCTTTCTTT.

The rearrangement joins TRBV7-3 to TRBJ2-7, with a weak D call TRBD2 (5 bases). V was shortened by 3 bases and J by 0 bases, with 27 bases between the two germline ends. This CDR3 has 20 amino acids. Germline V gene data show CDR1 as SGHTA and CDR2 as FQGTGA. CDR3 coding DNA: TGTGCCAGCAGCTTGAATAACACTCTCGGGAAGCCCGGAGGCTCCTACGAGCAGTACTTC. The encoded protein is CASSLNNTLGKPGGSYEQYF.

The chain joins TRBV6-1 to TRBJ1-1; D is unclear. The CDR3 is 14 amino acids. Deletions cut 2 bases from V and 4 bases from J, with 11 bases between. From germline, CDR1 is MNHNS and CDR2 SASEGT. This chain's CDR3 is CASSEIGGSTEAFF. In DNA form, the CDR3 reads TGTGCCAGCAGTGAAATCGGAGGGAGCACTGAAGCTTTCTTT.

The chain has TRBV5-4 and TRBJ1-1, with TRBD1 identical over 8 bases. There are 14 residues in the CDR3. V shed 5 bases, J shed 7 bases, and the junction held 10 bases outside the gene matches. Per the germline V gene, CDR1 is SGHNT and CDR2 is YYREEE (reference sequence). The DNA of the CDR3 is TGTGCCAGCAGTTTCGGACAGGGCCTAAGTGAAGCTTTCTTT. Amino acid sequence: CASSFGQGLSEAFF.

This rearrangement joins TRBV6-5 to TRBJ1-6; unclear D gene. The germline CDR1 and CDR2 sequences are MNHEY and SVGAGI. V was trimmed by 2 bases and J by 10 bases, leaving 12 bases between them. This CDR3 has 14 amino acids. CDR3: CASSYLGNWSPLHF. In nucleotides, the CDR3 is TGTGCCAGCAGTTACCTGGGGAACTGGTCACCCCTCCACTTT.

This clone was counted a single time. This sequence joins TRBV9 and TRBJ2-2; 7 bases match TRBD1. V lost 4 bases and J lost 3; bases outside the gene matches: 6. CDR1 is SGDLS and CDR2 is YYNGEE in the germline V gene. CDR3 length: 15 residues. The CDR3 loop is CASSPRDSYTGELFF. CDR3 DNA sequence: TGTGCCAGCAGCCCCCGGGACAGCTACACCGGGGAGCTGTTTTTT. The full variable domain, with the rest looked up from reference TRBV9 and TRBJ2-2, is DSGVTQTPKHLITATGQRVTLRCSPRSGDLSVYWYQQSLDQGLQFLIQYYNGEERAKGNILERFSAQQFPDLHSELNLSSLELGDSALYFCASSPRDSYTGELFFGEGSRLTVL.

Details on this clone: With a much larger clone just one base away, this may be a read error. The V and J genes are TRBV5-1 and TRBJ2-7; D call uncertain. The CDR3 consists of 11 residues. CDR1 and CDR2 (germline): SGHRS, YFSETQ. V shed 3 bases and J shed 0 bases, with 1 base lying between them. CDR3 sequence (DNA): TGCGCCAGCAGCTCCTCCTACGAGCAGTACTTC. Encoded protein: CASSSSYEQYF.

V gene TRBV19 combines with J gene TRBJ2-3, with D unresolved. CDR3 length: 14 residues. The V end was cut by 3 bases, the J end by 2 bases, with 9 bases between. Germline CDR1 LNHDA, CDR2 SQIVND (reference sequence). Written as DNA, the CDR3 is TGTGCCAGTAGTATCGGCGTGGACACAGATACGCAGTATTTT. This gives the protein CASSIGVDTDTQYF.

V usage is TRBV27 and J usage is TRBJ2-7, with TRBD2 matching 9 bases. Trimming at V came to 4 bases and at J to 0 bases, leaving 7 bases not matched to a gene. Germline V gene sequence: CDR1 MNHEY, CDR2 SMNVEV (reference sequence). This CDR3 has 16 amino acids. CDR3 in amino acids: CASSSRLAVSSYEQYF. CDR3 DNA: TGTGCCAGCAGTTCCCGACTAGCGGTAAGCTCCTACGAGCAGTACTTC.

The DNA of the CDR3 is TGTGCCAGCAGTGAACCCCAGGGGTGGGGCACAGATACGCAGTATTTT. It yields the protein CASSEPQGWGTDTQYF. The chain combines TRBV6-1 with TRBJ2-3; possibly TRBD1 for D (6 bases). The CDR3 has 16 residues. The V end was cut by 2 bases, the J end by 1 base, with 13 bases between. Germline V lookup: CDR1 MNHNS, CDR2 SASEGT.

The chain links TRBV9 to TRBJ1-6, with D perhaps TRBD1 (6 bases). The germline V gene encodes CDR1 SGDLS and CDR2 YYNGEE. The CDR3 is 17 residues long. The V end lost 3 bases, the J end lost 6 bases, and 19 bases lay between the germline ends. DNA for the CDR3: TGTGCCAGCAGCGCCACCTCCGGGGGGGCGGGTAATTCACCCCTCCACTTT. Translation gives CASSATSGGAGNSPLHF.

The chain links TRBV11-1 to TRBJ1-1; D gene ambiguous. This CDR3 spans 15 amino acids. Trimming left V 4 bases short and J 0 bases short, with 12 bases between. Germline CDR1 SGHAT, CDR2 FQDESV (reference sequence). Here the CDR3 reads CASSSLGGMNTEAFF. The DNA of the CDR3 is TGTGCCAGCAGCTCTCTTGGAGGAATGAACACTGAAGCTTTCTTT.